This TCR beta chain was sequenced in a study of cytomegalovirus exposure and HLA in healthy donors. About the study: For the 300 to 400 genotyped donors, 80% to 90% fell within the Caucasian-associated ancestry cluster. Study-level points and caveats: Later analysis suggested most CMV-associated TCR beta chains were HLA-restricted.

For this clone: Antigen unknown.

The germline gives CDR1 SNHLY, CDR2 FYNNEI. V lost 6 bases, J lost 8 bases, and 6 bases stayed unmatched. This CDR3 region has 14 residues. The PCR had 60 Vbeta and 13 Jbeta primers. Repertoires were generated with immunoSEQ multiplex PCR, while TCRdb's copy carries only in-frame clones and drops some. The data hold 140,000 to 150,000 clones, with roughly 78% observed a single time. This chain links TRBV2 with TRBJ2-3; TRBD1 aligns across 12 bases. The sequence derives from a female donor in good health and CMV-seronegative. The sequenced sample consisted of PBMCs. The CDR3 sequence: CASSGDRGLGTQYF. The DNA for the CDR3 is TGTGCCAGCAGCGGGGACAGGGGGCTGGGTACGCAGTATTTT.